The 3 T cell receptor beta chains presented below share a single source sample, sequenced in a study of blood T cell repertoires in COVID-19. TCRdb keeps only in-frame clones here, not all; method: immunoSEQ multiplex PCR. Of hundreds of thousands of clones listed, 70% to 90% are singletons. Sequenced input: peripheral blood. The receptors originated from a man aged 18 to 29 with COVID-19, enrolled during active disease.

The chain links TRBV19 to TRBJ1-6, with 9 bases that match TRBD1. This CDR3 contains 15 residues. Germline CDR1 and CDR2: LNHDA and SQIVND (reference sequence). V lost 3 bases, J lost 9 bases, and 6 bases stayed unmatched. The CDR3 here is CASSMGQGYGSPLHF. CDR3 sequence (DNA): TGTGCCAGTAGTATGGGACAGGGTTACGGTTCACCCCTCCACTTT.

The rearrangement links TRBV6-4 to TRBJ2-4, with 15 bases aligning to TRBD2. This CDR3 is 16 amino acids long. The V gene's germline CDR1 is MRHNA and CDR2 SNTAGT. Trimming took 3 bases from V and 6 from J; bases not matched to a gene: 3. CDR3 sequence reads: CASSERTSGGVNIQYF. The CDR3 region has the DNA TGTGCCAGCAGTGAACGGACTAGCGGGGGGGTAAACATTCAGTACTTC.

This chain uses TRBV7-2 with TRBJ2-3, with D maybe TRBD1 (5 bases). V was pared by 6 bases and J by 6 bases, with 16 bases between. Germline lookup yields CDR1 SGHTA and CDR2 FQGNSA. The CDR3 spans 14 residues. CDR3 nucleotides: TGTGCCAGCAGTCTCAGCCCAGGGCCCGATACGCAGTATTTT. This gives the protein CASSLSPGPDTQYF.